The TCR beta chain described here comes from a study of cytomegalovirus exposure and HLA in healthy donors. V lost 0 bases and J lost 4; bases outside the gene matches: 9. Germline V CDR1 and CDR2: SGDLS, YYNGEE. This CDR3 spans 16 amino acids. The PCR was carried out with 60 Vbeta primers and 13 Jbeta primers. Measured with immunoSEQ multiplex PCR; TCRdb has only the in-frame clones, and not every one. The profile shows 80,000 to 90,000 clones, more than 70% of them singletons. This receptor was identified in a man aged 35-49 years in good health and CMV-seronegative. The rearrangement uses TRBV9 and TRBJ2-7; 8 nucleotides align to TRBD1. Sequencing used PBMCs. Here the CDR3 reads CASSVAGQGAPYEQYF. DNA of the CDR3: TGTGCCAGCAGCGTAGCTGGGCAGGGGGCGCCTTACGAGCAGTACTTC.